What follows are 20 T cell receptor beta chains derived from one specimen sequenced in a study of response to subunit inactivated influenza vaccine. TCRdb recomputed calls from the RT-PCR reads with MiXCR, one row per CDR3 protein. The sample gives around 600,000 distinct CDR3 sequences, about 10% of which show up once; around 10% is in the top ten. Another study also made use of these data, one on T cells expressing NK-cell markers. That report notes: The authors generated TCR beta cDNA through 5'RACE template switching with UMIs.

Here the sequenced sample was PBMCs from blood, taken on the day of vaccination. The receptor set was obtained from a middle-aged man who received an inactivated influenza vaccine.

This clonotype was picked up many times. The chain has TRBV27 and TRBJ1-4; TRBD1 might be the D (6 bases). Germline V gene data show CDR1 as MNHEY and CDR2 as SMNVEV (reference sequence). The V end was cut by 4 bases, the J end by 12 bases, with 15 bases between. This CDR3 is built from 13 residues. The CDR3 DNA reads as TGTGCCAGCAGTTCCAGGGGCGGAAGGGAACTGTTTTTT. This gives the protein CASSSRGGRELFF.

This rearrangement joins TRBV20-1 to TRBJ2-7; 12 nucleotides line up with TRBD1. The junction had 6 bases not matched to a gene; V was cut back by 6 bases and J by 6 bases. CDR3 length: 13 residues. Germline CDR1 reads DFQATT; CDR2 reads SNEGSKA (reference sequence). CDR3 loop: CSAAGTGGTEQYF. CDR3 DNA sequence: TGCAGTGCGGCCGGGACAGGGGGCACCGAGCAGTACTTC.

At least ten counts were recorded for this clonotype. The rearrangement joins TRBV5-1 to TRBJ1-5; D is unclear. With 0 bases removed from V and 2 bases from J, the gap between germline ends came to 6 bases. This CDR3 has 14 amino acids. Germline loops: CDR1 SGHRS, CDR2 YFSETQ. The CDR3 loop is CASSLESGNQPQHF. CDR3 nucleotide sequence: TGCGCCAGCAGCTTGGAGTCAGGCAATCAGCCCCAGCATTTT.

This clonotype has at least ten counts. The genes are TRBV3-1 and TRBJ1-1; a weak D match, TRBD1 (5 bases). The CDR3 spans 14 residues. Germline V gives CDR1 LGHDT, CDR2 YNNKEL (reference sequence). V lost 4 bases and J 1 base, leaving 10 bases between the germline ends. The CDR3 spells CASSRGGGNTEAFF. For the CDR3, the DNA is TGTGCCAGCAGCCGCGGGGGAGGGAACACTGAAGCTTTCTTT.

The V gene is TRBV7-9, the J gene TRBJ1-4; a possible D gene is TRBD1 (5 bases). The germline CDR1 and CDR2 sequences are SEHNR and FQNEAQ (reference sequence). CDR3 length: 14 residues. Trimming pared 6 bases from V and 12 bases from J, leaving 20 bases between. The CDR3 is CASRPSVGGRELFF. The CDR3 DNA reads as TGTGCCAGCAGGCCTTCAGTGGGGGGACGAGAACTGTTTTTT.

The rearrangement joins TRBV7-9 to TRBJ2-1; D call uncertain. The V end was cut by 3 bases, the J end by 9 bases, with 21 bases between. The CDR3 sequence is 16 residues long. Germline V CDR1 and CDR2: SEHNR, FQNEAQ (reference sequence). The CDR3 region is CASSLLSRDLRGEQFF. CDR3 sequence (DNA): TGTGCCAGCAGCTTGCTGTCTCGAGACCTACGAGGTGAGCAGTTCTTC.

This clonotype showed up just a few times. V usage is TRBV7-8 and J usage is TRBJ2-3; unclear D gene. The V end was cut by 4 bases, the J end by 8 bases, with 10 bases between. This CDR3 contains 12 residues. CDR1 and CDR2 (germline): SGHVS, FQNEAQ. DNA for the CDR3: TGTGCCAGCAGCTCCCAGTCGGGTACGCAGTATTTT. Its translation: CASSSQSGTQYF.

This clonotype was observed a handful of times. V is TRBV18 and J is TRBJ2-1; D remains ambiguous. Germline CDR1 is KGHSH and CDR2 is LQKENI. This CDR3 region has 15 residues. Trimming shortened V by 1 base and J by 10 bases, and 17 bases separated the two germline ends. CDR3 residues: CASSPLVEYAGEQFF. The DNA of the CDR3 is TGTGCCAGCTCACCACTAGTAGAGTATGCAGGAGAGCAGTTCTTC.

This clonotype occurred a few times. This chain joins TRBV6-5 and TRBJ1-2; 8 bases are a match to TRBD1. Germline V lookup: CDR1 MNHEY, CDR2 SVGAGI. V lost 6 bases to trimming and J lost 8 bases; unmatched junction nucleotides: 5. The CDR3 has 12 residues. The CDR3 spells CASSQGAWGYTF. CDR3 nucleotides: TGTGCCAGCAGCCAGGGGGCCTGGGGCTACACCTTC.

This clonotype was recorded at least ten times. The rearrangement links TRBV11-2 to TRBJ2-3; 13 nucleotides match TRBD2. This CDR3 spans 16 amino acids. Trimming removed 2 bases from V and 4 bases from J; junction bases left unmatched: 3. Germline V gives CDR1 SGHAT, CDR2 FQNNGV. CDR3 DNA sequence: TGTGCCAGCAGCTTATGGACTAGCGGGAGTTCAGATACGCAGTATTTT. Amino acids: CASSLWTSGSSDTQYF.

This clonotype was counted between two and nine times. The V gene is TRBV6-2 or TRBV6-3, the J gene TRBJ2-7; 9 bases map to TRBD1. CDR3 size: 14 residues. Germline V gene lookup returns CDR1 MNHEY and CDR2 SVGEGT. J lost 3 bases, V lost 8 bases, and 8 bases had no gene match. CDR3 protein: CASDPGQGDYEQYF. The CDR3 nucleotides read TGTGCCAGCGATCCGGGACAGGGAGACTACGAGCAGTACTTC.

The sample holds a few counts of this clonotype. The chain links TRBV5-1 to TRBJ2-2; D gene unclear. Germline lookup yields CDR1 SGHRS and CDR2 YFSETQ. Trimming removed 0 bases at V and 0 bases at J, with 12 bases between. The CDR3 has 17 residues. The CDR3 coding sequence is TGCGCCAGCAGCTTGGCCCCCGGCACTACGAACACCGGGGAGCTGTTTTTT. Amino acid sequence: CASSLAPGTTNTGELFF.

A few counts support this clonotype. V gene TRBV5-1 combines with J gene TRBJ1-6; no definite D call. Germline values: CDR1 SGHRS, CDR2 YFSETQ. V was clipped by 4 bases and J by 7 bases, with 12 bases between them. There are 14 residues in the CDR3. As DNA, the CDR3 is TGCGCCAGCAGCATCGAACAGACGAATTCACCCCTCCACTTT. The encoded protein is CASSIEQTNSPLHF.

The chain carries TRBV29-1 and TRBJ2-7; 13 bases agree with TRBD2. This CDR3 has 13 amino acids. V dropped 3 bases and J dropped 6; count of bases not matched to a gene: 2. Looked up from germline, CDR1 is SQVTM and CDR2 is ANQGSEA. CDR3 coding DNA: TGCAGCGTTGAGACTAGCGGGAGGACCGAGCAGTACTTC. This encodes CSVETSGRTEQYF.

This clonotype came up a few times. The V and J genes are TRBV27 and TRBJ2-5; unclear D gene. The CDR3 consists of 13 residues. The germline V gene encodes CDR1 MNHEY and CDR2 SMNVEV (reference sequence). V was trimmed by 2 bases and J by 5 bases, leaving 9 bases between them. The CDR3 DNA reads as TGTGCCAGCAGTTTAATGGGTGCGGAGACCCAGTACTTC. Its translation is CASSLMGAETQYF.

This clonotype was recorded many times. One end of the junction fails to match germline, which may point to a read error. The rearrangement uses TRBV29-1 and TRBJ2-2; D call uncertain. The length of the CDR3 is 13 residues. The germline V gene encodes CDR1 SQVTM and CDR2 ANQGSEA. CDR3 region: CSVQPVIAGELFF. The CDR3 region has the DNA TGCAGCGTCCAACCGGTGATTGCCGGCGAGCTGTTTTTT.

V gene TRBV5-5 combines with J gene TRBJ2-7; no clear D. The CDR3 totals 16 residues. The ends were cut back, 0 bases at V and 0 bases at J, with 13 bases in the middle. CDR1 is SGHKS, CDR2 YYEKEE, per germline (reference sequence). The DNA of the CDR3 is TGTGCCAGCAGCTTGGCCGCTCGCCTGAGCTCCTACGAGCAGTACTTC. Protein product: CASSLAARLSSYEQYF.

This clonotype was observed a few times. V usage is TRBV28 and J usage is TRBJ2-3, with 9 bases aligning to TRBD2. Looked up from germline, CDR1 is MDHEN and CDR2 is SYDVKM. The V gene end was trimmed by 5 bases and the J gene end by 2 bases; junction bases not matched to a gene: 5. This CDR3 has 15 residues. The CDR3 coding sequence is TGTGCCAGCAGTCCGACTAGCGGTTACACAGATACGCAGTATTTT. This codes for CASSPTSGYTDTQYF.

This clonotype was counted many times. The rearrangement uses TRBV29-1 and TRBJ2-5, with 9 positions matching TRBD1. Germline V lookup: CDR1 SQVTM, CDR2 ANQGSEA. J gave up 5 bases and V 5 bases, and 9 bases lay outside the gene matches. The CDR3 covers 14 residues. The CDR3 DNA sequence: TGCAGCGTTATCCGACAGGGGGGATGGGAGACCCAGTACTTC. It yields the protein CSVIRQGGWETQYF.

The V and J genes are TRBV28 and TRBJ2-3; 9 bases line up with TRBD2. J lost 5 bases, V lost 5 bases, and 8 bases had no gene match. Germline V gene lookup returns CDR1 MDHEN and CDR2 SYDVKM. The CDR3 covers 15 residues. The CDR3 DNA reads TGTGCCAGCAGTACTCCAGCGGGAGGTCTAGATACGCAGTATTTT. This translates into CASSTPAGGLDTQYF.